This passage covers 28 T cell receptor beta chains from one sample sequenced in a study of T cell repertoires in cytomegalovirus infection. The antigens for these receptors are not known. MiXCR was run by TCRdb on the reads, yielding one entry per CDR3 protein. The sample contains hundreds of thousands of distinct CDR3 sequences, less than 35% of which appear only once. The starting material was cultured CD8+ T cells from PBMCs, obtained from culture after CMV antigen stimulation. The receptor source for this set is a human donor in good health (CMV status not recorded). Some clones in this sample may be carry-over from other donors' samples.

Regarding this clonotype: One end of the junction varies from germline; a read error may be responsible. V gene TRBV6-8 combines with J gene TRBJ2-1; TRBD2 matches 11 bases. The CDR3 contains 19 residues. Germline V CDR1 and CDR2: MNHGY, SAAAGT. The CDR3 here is CAGSYSLAGGLIAYNEQFF. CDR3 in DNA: TGTGCCGGCAGTTACTCGCTAGCGGGGGGTCTCATCGCCTACAATGAGCAGTTCTTC.

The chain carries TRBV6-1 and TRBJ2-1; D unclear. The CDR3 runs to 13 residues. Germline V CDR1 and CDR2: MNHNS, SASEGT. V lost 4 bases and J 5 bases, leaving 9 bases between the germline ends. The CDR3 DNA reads TGTGCCAGCAGTGCCTGGGCACACAATGAGCAGTTCTTC. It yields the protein CASSAWAHNEQFF.

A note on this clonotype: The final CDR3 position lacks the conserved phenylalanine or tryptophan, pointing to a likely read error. CDR3 sequence: CASSLVPGSSYNEQFL. As DNA, the CDR3 is TGTGCCAGTAGCCTCGTCCCGGGGAGCTCCTACAATGAGCAGTTCCTC. This chain links TRBV19 with TRBJ2-1; weak D call: TRBD2 (5 bases). The CDR3 sequence is 16 residues long. The V end lost 6 bases, the J end lost 0 bases, and 15 bases lay between the germline ends. The germline V gene has CDR1 LNHDA and CDR2 SQIVND (reference sequence).

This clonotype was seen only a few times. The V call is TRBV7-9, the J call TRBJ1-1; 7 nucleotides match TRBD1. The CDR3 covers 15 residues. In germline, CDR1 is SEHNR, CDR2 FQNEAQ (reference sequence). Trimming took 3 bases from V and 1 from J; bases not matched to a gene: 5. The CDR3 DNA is TGTGCCAGCAGCTTGCCAGGGGGTGGGAACACTGAAGCTTTCTTT. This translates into CASSLPGGGNTEAFF.

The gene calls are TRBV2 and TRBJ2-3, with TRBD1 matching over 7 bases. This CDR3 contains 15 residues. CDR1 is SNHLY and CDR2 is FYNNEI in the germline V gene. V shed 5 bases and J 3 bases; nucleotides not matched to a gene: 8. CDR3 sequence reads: CASSNPGQKTDTQYF. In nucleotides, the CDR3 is TGTGCCAGCAGTAACCCGGGACAGAAAACAGATACGCAGTATTTT. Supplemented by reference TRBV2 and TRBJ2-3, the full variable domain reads EPEVTQTPSHQVTQMGQEVILRCVPISNHLYFYWYRQILGQKVEFLVSFYNNEISEKSEIFDDQFSVERPDGSNFTLKIRSTKLEDSAMYFCASSNPGQKTDTQYFGPGTRLTVL.

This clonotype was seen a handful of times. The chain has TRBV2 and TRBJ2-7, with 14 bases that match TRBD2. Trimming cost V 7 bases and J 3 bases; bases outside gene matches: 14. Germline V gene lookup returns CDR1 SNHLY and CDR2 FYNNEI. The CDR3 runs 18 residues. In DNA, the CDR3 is TGTGCCAGCAAGAGGGGGACTAGCGGGGGAGCACCTTTCTACGAGCAGTACTTC. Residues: CASKRGTSGGAPFYEQYF.

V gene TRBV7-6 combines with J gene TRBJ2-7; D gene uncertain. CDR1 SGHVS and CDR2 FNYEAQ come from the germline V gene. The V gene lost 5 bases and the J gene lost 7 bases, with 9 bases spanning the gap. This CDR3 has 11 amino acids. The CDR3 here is CASSPDREQYV. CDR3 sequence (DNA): TGTGCCAGCAGCCCAGATCGGGAGCAGTACGTC.

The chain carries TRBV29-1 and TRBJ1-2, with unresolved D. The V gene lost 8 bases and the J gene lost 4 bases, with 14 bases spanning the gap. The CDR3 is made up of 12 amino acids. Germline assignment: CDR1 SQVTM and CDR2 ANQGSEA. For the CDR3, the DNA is TGCAGCTTCTACATGGGAGTCTATGGCTACACCTTC. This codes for CSFYMGVYGYTF.

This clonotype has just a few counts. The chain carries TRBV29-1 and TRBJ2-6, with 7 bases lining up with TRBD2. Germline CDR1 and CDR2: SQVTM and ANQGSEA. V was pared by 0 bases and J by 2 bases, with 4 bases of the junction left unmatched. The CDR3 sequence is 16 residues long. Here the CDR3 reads CSVEEGGGTGANVLTF. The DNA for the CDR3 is TGCAGCGTTGAAGAGGGGGGGGGGACTGGGGCCAACGTCCTGACTTTC. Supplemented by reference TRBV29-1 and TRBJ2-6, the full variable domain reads SAVISQKPSRDICQRGTSLTIQCQVDSQVTMMFWYRQQPGQSLTLIATANQGSEATYESGFVIDKFPISRPNLTFSTLTVSNMSPEDSSIYLCSVEEGGGTGANVLTFGAGSRLTVL.

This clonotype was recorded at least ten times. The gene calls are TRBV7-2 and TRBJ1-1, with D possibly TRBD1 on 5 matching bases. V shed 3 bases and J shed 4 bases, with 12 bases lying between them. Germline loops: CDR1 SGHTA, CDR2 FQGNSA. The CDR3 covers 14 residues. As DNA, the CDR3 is TGTGCCAGCAGCTTTGAGGGGTTACCCACTGAAGCTTTCTTT. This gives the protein CASSFEGLPTEAFF.

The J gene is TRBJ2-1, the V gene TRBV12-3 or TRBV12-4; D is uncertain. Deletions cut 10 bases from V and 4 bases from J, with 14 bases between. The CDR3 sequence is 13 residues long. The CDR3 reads CATSAVRYNEQFF. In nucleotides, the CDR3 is TGTGCCACCTCTGCAGTGAGGTACAATGAGCAGTTCTTC.

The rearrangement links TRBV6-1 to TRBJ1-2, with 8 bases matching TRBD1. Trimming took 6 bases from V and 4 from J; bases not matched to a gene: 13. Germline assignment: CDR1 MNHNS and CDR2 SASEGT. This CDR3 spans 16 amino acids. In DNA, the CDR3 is TGTGCCAGCAGAGAATCCGGACAGGGTTTTCTCTATGGCTACACCTTC. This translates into CASRESGQGFLYGYTF.

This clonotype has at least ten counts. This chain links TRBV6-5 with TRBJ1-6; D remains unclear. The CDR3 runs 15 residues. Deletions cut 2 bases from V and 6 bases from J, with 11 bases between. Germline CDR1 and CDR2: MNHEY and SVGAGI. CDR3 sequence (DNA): TGTGCCAGCAGTTACGGAGGTGTCCTTAATTCACCCCTCCACTTT. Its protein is CASSYGGVLNSPLHF.

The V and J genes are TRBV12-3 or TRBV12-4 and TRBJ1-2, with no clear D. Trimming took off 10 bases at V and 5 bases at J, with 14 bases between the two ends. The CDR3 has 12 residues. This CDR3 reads CATRGSPYGYTF. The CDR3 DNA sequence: TGTGCCACCCGAGGGTCACCATATGGCTACACCTTC.

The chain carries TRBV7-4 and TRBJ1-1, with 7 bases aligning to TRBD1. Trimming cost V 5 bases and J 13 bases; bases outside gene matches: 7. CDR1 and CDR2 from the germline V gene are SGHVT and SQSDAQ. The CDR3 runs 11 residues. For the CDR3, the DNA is TGTGCCAGCAGCACGACAGGGAACGATTTCTTT. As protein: CASSTTGNDFF.

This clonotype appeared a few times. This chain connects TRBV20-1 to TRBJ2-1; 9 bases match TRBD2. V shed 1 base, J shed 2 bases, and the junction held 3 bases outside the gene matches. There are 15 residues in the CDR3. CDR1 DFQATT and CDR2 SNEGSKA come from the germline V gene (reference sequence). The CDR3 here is CSARVERGAYNEQFF. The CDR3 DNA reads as TGCAGTGCTAGAGTGGAGCGGGGGGCCTACAATGAGCAGTTCTTC.

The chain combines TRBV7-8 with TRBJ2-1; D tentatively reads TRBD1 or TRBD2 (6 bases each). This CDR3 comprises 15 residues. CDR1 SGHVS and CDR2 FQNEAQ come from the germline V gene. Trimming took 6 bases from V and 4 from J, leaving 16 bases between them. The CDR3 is CASSLTGALYNEQFF. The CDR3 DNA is TGTGCCAGCAGTCTCACGGGGGCATTATACAATGAGCAGTTCTTC.

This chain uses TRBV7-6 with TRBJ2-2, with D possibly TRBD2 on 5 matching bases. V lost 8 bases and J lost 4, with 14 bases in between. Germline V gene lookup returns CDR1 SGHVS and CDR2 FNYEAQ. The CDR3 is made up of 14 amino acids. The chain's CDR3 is CASLRGGGTGELFF. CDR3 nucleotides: TGTGCCAGCCTCCGAGGCGGAGGCACCGGGGAGCTGTTTTTT.

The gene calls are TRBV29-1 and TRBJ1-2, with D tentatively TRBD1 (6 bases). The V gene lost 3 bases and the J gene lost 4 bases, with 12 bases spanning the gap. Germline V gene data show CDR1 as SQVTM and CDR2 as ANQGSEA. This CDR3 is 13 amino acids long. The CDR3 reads CSVDLGGLYGYTF. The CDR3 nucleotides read TGCAGCGTTGACCTGGGGGGGCTCTATGGCTACACCTTC.

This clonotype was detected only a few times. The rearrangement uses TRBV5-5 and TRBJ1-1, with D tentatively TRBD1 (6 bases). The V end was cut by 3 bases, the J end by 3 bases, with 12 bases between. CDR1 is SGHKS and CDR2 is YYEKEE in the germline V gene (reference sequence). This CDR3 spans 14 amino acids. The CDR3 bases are TGTGCCAGCAGCTCGGGACACGAGGACACTGAAGCTTTCTTT. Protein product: CASSSGHEDTEAFF.

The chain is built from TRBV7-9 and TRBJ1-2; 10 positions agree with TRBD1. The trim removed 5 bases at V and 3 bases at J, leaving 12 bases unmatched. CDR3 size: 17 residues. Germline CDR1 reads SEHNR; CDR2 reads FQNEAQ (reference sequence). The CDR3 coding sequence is TGTGCCAGCAGCAGGCCGGGACAGGGGATTAAAGACTATGGCTACACCTTC. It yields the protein CASSRPGQGIKDYGYTF.

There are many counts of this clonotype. The CDR3 protein is CASSLYDYNQPQHF. DNA of the CDR3: TGTGCCAGCAGCTTATATGACTACAATCAGCCCCAGCATTTT. The J gene is TRBJ1-5, the V gene TRBV7-2; D is unclear. The V end was cut by 2 bases, the J end by 3 bases, with 8 bases between. The CDR3 loop spans 14 amino acids. Germline CDR1 and CDR2: SGHTA and FQGNSA.

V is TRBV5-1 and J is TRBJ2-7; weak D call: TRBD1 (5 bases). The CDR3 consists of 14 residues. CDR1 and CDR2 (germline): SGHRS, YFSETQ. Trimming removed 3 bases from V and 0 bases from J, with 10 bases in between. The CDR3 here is CASSSYRNSYEQYF. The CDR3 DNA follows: TGCGCCAGCAGCTCGTACAGGAACTCCTACGAGCAGTACTTC.

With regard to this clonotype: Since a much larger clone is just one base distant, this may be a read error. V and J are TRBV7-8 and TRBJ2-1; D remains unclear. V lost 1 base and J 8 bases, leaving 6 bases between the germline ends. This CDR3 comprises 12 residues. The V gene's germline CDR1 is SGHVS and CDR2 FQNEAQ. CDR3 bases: TGTGCCAGCAGCTTAGTCAACGATGAGCAGTTCTTC. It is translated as CASSLVNDEQFF.

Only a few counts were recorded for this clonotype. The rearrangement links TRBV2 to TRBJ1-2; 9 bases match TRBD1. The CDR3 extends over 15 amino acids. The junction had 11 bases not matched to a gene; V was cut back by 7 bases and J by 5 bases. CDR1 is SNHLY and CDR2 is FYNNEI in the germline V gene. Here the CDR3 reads CASNPGQGKGYGYTF. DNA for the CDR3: TGTGCCAGCAACCCCGGACAGGGGAAGGGGTATGGCTACACCTTC.

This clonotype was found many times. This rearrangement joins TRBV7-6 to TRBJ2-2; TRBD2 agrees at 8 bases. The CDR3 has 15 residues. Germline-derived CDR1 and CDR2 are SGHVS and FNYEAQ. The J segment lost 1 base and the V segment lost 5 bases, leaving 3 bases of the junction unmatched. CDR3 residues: CASSPGRGNTGELFF. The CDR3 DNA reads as TGTGCCAGCAGCCCCGGGAGGGGGAACACCGGGGAGCTGTTTTTT.

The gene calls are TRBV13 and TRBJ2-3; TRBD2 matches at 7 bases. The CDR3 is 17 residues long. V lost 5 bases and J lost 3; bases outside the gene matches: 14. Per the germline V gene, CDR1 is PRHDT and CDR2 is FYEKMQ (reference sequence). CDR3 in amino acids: CASSTLGGGPETDTQYF. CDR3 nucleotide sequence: TGTGCCAGCAGCACCTTGGGCGGGGGTCCCGAGACAGATACGCAGTATTTT.

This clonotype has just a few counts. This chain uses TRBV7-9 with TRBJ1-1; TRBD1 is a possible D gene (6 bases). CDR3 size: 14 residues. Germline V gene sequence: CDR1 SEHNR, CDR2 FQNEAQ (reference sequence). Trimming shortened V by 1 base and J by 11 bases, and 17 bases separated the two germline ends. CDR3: CASSLEGETDEAFF. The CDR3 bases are TGTGCCAGCAGCTTAGAGGGGGAAACCGATGAGGCTTTCTTT.